The next 29 T cell receptor beta chains were all read from a single sample in a study of T cell changes during pregnancy in multiple sclerosis. Assay: immunoSEQ multiplex PCR; the TCRdb copy retains only in-frame clones and omits some. The sample lists approximately 41,000 clones; approximately 94% were seen once. The specimen was CD8+ T cells from peripheral blood mononuclear cells, collected in the third trimester of pregnancy. Receptors originate from a female donor with multiple sclerosis, enrolled in a pregnancy study.

Turning to this clone: One junction end does not reproduce the germline sequence, and a read error may be involved. This chain joins TRBV11-2 and TRBJ2-7, with TRBD1 identical over 7 bases. There are 15 residues in the CDR3. Per germline, CDR1 SGHAT and CDR2 FQNNGV. CDR3 protein: CASSLEQGFIYEQYF. CDR3 DNA sequence: TGTGCCAGCAGCCTAGAACAGGGGTTCATCTACGAGCAGTACTTC.

This clone showed up just once. The V call is TRBV25-1, the J call TRBJ2-3, with D possibly matching TRBD1 (6 bases). The germline V and J ends were trimmed by 8 bases and 3 bases, with 15 bases remaining between them. This CDR3 is built from 14 residues. CDR1 and CDR2 from the germline V gene are MGHDK and SYGVNS. In DNA form, the CDR3 reads TGTGCCAGCGGGGCCACAGGGTTGACAGATACGCAGTATTTT. Translation gives CASGATGLTDTQYF.

The chain joins TRBV15 to TRBJ2-7, with D tentatively TRBD2 (5 bases). The V end was cut by 4 bases, the J end by 4 bases, with 20 bases between. This CDR3 spans 16 amino acids. In germline, CDR1 is LNHNV, CDR2 YYDKDF (reference sequence). CDR3 in amino acids: CATSIAPDRTYYEQYF. DNA for the CDR3: TGTGCCACCAGCATAGCCCCGGACCGGACTTATTACGAGCAGTACTTC.

Only one count was recorded for this clone. The rearrangement joins TRBV4-1 to TRBJ2-1, with TRBD1 identical over 10 bases. J lost 8 bases, V lost 3 bases, and 4 bases had no gene match. The CDR3 totals 14 residues. Germline loops: CDR1 MGHRA, CDR2 YSYEKL. The CDR3 sequence: CASSQGQGTHEQFF. The CDR3 nucleotides read TGCGCCAGCAGCCAGGGACAGGGGACTCATGAGCAGTTCTTC.

Only one count was recorded for this clone. The CDR3 bases are TGTGCCAGCAGTTACTCGGGGGGACTAGTCAGTGAGCAGTTCTTC. Residues: CASSYSGGLVSEQFF. V gene TRBV6-5 combines with J gene TRBJ2-1; 8 bases map to TRBD2. The V segment lost 0 bases and the J segment 9 bases; nucleotides outside the gene matches: 7. The V gene's germline CDR1 is MNHEY and CDR2 SVGAGI. The CDR3 runs to 15 residues.

The chain uses TRBV7-3 and TRBJ2-1, with 7 positions matching TRBD2. Trimming took 5 bases from V and 5 from J; bases not matched to a gene: 6. Germline CDR1 and CDR2: SGHTA and FQGTGA. The CDR3 has 14 residues. The CDR3 here is CASSRPGTNNEQFF. The CDR3 nucleotides are TGTGCCAGCAGCCGCCCCGGGACTAACAATGAGCAGTTCTTC.

V gene TRBV6-5 combines with J gene TRBJ2-1; D gene ambiguous. The germline V gene encodes CDR1 MNHEY and CDR2 SVGAGI. Trimming left V 0 bases short and J 9 bases short, with 12 bases between. This CDR3 spans 14 amino acids. The CDR3 sequence: CASSYSQVPTEQFF. The CDR3 region has the DNA TGTGCCAGCAGTTACTCCCAAGTCCCTACTGAGCAGTTCTTC.

The rearrangement links TRBV9 to TRBJ1-1; a weak D match, TRBD1 (5 bases). Deletions cut 4 bases from V and 4 bases from J, with 11 bases between. Germline CDR1 reads SGDLS; CDR2 reads YYNGEE. The CDR3 totals 13 residues. The CDR3 is CASSPSGGTEAFF. The CDR3 nucleotides are TGTGCCAGCAGCCCCTCGGGGGGCACTGAAGCTTTCTTT.

The V call is TRBV7-9, the J call TRBJ1-1, with 7 bases aligning to TRBD1. V was clipped by 3 bases and J by 4 bases; unmatched bases: 8. The CDR3 contains 15 residues. Germline loops: CDR1 SEHNR, CDR2 FQNEAQ (reference sequence). CDR3 DNA: TGTGCCAGCAGCTTCTTGACAGGGAAAAGCACTGAAGCTTTCTTT. Residues: CASSFLTGKSTEAFF.

The V gene is TRBV2, the J gene TRBJ2-7, with TRBD2 matching over 11 bases. Trimming at V came to 5 bases and at J to 3 bases, leaving 3 bases not matched to a gene. CDR1 is SNHLY and CDR2 is FYNNEI in the germline V gene. The CDR3 sequence is 14 residues long. CDR3 residues: CASSSGLAVYEQYF. The CDR3 nucleotides are TGTGCCAGCAGTTCGGGACTAGCGGTCTACGAGCAGTACTTC.

V usage is TRBV4-2 and J usage is TRBJ2-5; perhaps TRBD1 as D (5 bases). Germline CDR1 and CDR2: LGHNA and YNFKEQ. V was cut by 0 bases and J by 0 bases, with 8 bases left in between. This CDR3 contains 15 residues. Here the CDR3 reads CASSQEGRDQETQYF. The CDR3 region has the DNA TGTGCCAGCAGCCAAGAGGGCAGGGACCAAGAGACCCAGTACTTC.

The chain employs TRBV27 and TRBJ2-7; TRBD2 might be the D (6 bases). This CDR3 contains 14 residues. The germline V and J ends were trimmed by 5 bases and 0 bases, with 11 bases remaining between them. Germline values: CDR1 MNHEY, CDR2 SMNVEV (reference sequence). In nucleotides, the CDR3 is TGTGCCAGCAGTATTAGCGGAGGCTCCTACGAGCAGTACTTC. Translation gives CASSISGGSYEQYF.

CDR3 sequence: CASSGPGGLAGAGSYNEQFF. For the CDR3, the DNA is TGTGCCAGCAGTGGCCCCGGTGGACTAGCGGGAGCAGGCTCCTACAATGAGCAGTTCTTC. V is TRBV2 and J is TRBJ2-1; 13 bases align to TRBD2. The CDR3 has 20 amino acids. Germline CDR1 reads SNHLY; CDR2 reads FYNNEI. The V and J ends lost 4 bases and 0 bases, in that order; junction bases with no gene match: 12.

The rearrangement joins TRBV7-9 to TRBJ2-1; D is ambiguous. Trimming took 5 bases from V and 0 from J, leaving 17 bases between them. The CDR3 consists of 17 residues. CDR1 and CDR2 from the germline V gene are SEHNR and FQNEAQ (reference sequence). Here the CDR3 reads CASSDTNQQFSYNEQFF. The CDR3 DNA is TGTGCCAGCAGCGATACCAACCAACAGTTCTCCTACAATGAGCAGTTCTTC.

The chain recombines TRBV27 with TRBJ2-2, with TRBD1 matching 8 bases. Germline trimming cut 5 bases from V and 7 bases from J; bases unmatched to any gene: 18. Germline CDR1 reads MNHEY; CDR2 reads SMNVEV (reference sequence). This CDR3 is 18 amino acids long. The CDR3 DNA follows: TGTGCCAGCAGTCCTCTTACCTCAGGGGGCACTTGGTTCGGGGAGCTGTTTTTT. It specifies CASSPLTSGGTWFGELFF.

A single count supports this clone. The rearrangement uses TRBV29-1 and TRBJ1-1; TRBD1 is a possible D gene (5 bases). The CDR3 has 14 residues. Trimming took 3 bases from V and 5 from J, leaving 16 bases between them. The germline gives CDR1 SQVTM, CDR2 ANQGSEA. The chain's CDR3 is CSVDGGAGWTEAFF. In DNA, the CDR3 is TGCAGCGTTGATGGCGGGGCAGGATGGACTGAAGCTTTCTTT. The whole variable domain, remainder taken from reference TRBV29-1 and TRBJ1-1, is SAVISQKPSRDICQRGTSLTIQCQVDSQVTMMFWYRQQPGQSLTLIATANQGSEATYESGFVIDKFPISRPNLTFSTLTVSNMSPEDSSIYLCSVDGGAGWTEAFFGQGTRLTVV.

This chain uses TRBV27 with TRBJ2-1; 7 positions agree with TRBD2. Trimming removed 0 bases from V and 1 base from J; junction bases left unmatched: 15. This CDR3 is 20 amino acids long. Germline V gene sequence: CDR1 MNHEY, CDR2 SMNVEV (reference sequence). CDR3 region: CASSLSGPAGAGVSYNEQFF. DNA for the CDR3: TGTGCCAGCAGTTTATCCGGACCGGCCGGGGCGGGAGTTTCCTACAATGAGCAGTTCTTC.

This clone was recorded only once. The chain has TRBV27 and TRBJ1-2; no reliable D call. Trimming left V 3 bases short and J 5 bases short, with 10 bases between. Germline CDR1 MNHEY, CDR2 SMNVEV (reference sequence). CDR3 length: 13 residues. Written as DNA, the CDR3 is TGTGCCAGCAGTTTCGGTCAGGATTATGGCTACACCTTC. This codes for CASSFGQDYGYTF.

The chain uses TRBV28 and TRBJ2-7; 15 bases are shared with TRBD2. CDR3 size: 15 residues. V gave up 7 bases and J gave up 4 bases; unmatched junction bases: 5. Germline loops: CDR1 MDHEN, CDR2 SYDVKM. The CDR3 nucleotides are TGTGCCAGCATTCTCGGGACTAGCGGGAGGTACGAGCAGTACTTC. Residues: CASILGTSGRYEQYF.

The genes are TRBV7-9 and TRBJ2-6; no clear D. Deletions cut 2 bases from V and 0 bases from J, with 8 bases between. There are 16 residues in the CDR3. Germline-derived CDR1 and CDR2 are SEHNR and FQNEAQ (reference sequence). CDR3: CASSLSHSSGANVLTF. The CDR3 region has the DNA TGTGCCAGCAGCTTAAGCCACTCCTCTGGGGCCAACGTCCTGACTTTC.

V and J are TRBV27 and TRBJ2-7; 8 nucleotides match TRBD1. V lost 6 bases to trimming and J lost 6 bases; unmatched junction nucleotides: 10. The CDR3 is 14 amino acids. Germline CDR1 reads MNHEY; CDR2 reads SMNVEV (reference sequence). CDR3 nucleotide sequence: TGTGCCAGCAGCTTCGGACAGGGCCCCGCCGAGCAGTACTTC. This translates into CASSFGQGPAEQYF.

This clone was detected once. The chain is built from TRBV4-2 and TRBJ2-7; 12 positions match TRBD2. The CDR3 is made up of 15 amino acids. With V trimmed by 4 bases and J by 5 bases, 6 bases remained unmatched. Per the germline V gene, CDR1 is LGHNA and CDR2 is YNFKEQ. The CDR3 here is CASSLGLAGMDEQYF. In nucleotides, the CDR3 is TGTGCCAGCAGCCTTGGACTAGCGGGAATGGACGAGCAGTACTTC.

V is TRBV19 and J is TRBJ2-7; no firm D call. The CDR3 consists of 13 residues. Trimming pared 3 bases from V and 6 bases from J, leaving 12 bases between. In germline, CDR1 is LNHDA, CDR2 SQIVND (reference sequence). CDR3: CASSMSPASEQYF. CDR3 coding DNA: TGTGCCAGTAGTATGTCGCCCGCGAGCGAGCAGTACTTC.

The CDR3 protein is CASSTRGGGTEAFF. The DNA for the CDR3 is TGTGCCAGCAGCACAAGGGGGGGTGGCACTGAAGCTTTCTTT. This rearrangement joins TRBV9 to TRBJ1-1; the D gene is possibly TRBD1 (6 bases). V lost 4 bases, J lost 4 bases, and 14 bases lay in between. CDR3 size: 14 residues. The V gene's germline CDR1 is SGDLS and CDR2 YYNGEE.

The V call is TRBV2, the J call TRBJ2-7; 10 bases are shared with TRBD1. V shed 6 bases and J 3 bases; nucleotides not matched to a gene: 11. There are 16 residues in the CDR3. The V gene's germline CDR1 is SNHLY and CDR2 FYNNEI. CDR3 sequence reads: CASSDTGTGDGYEQYF. The DNA for the CDR3 is TGTGCCAGCAGCGATACCGGGACAGGGGATGGCTACGAGCAGTACTTC.

The chain uses TRBV2 and TRBJ2-1, with 9 bases identical to TRBD1. V gave up 6 bases and J gave up 7 bases; unmatched junction bases: 7. Germline values: CDR1 SNHLY, CDR2 FYNNEI. The CDR3 loop spans 14 amino acids. CDR3 nucleotides: TGTGCCAGCAGCACCGGGACAGGGAGGAATGAGCAGTTCTTC. Protein product: CASSTGTGRNEQFF.

The genes are TRBV7-9 and TRBJ1-4; D is ambiguous. There are 15 residues in the CDR3. V shed 1 base and J shed 5 bases, with 11 bases lying between them. Germline CDR1 SEHNR, CDR2 FQNEAQ (reference sequence). The CDR3 sequence is CASSLESLSNEKLFF. The CDR3 DNA is TGTGCCAGCAGCTTAGAATCGCTTAGCAATGAAAAACTGTTTTTT.

Only one count was recorded for this clone. The chain combines TRBV7-9 with TRBJ2-3, with 7 nucleotides matching TRBD2. This CDR3 comprises 15 residues. The V segment lost 3 bases and the J segment 1 base; nucleotides outside the gene matches: 4. Germline CDR1 reads SEHNR; CDR2 reads FQNEAQ (reference sequence). The CDR3 nucleotides are TGTGCCAGCAGCTTTAAGAGCGGGGGCACAGATACGCAGTATTTT. Its protein product is CASSFKSGGTDTQYF.

The chain uses TRBV7-9 and TRBJ2-7; 10 bases are shared with TRBD2. The CDR3 runs to 14 residues. V lost 1 base and J lost 3; bases outside the gene matches: 0. The germline V gene has CDR1 SEHNR and CDR2 FQNEAQ (reference sequence). The CDR3 loop reads CASSLVAGGYEQYF. The CDR3 DNA reads as TGTGCCAGCAGCTTAGTAGCGGGGGGCTACGAGCAGTACTTC.